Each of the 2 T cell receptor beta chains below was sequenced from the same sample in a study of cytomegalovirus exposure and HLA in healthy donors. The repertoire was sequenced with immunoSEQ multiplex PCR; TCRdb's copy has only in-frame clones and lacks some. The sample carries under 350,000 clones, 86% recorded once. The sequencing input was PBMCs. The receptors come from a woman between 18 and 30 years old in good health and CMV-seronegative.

CDR3 DNA sequence: TGTGCCAGCAGCTTATGGACTAGCGGGAGGCTAGATACGCAGTATTTT. Protein sequence: CASSLWTSGRLDTQYF. The rearrangement joins TRBV11-3 to TRBJ2-3; 14 bases fit TRBD2. Per the germline V gene, CDR1 is SGHNT and CDR2 is YENEEA. The CDR3 loop spans 16 amino acids. V trimming: 2 bases; J trimming: 5 bases; junction bases outside the gene matches: 3.

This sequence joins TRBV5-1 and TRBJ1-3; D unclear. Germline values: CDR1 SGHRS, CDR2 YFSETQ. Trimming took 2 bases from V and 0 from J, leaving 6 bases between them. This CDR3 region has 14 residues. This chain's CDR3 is CASSFDNSGNTIYF. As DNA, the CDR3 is TGCGCCAGCAGCTTCGACAACTCTGGAAACACCATATATTTT. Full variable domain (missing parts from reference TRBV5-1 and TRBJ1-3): KAGVTQTPRYLIKTRGQQVTLSCSPISGHRSVSWYQQTPGQGLQFLFEYFSETQRNKGNFPGRFSGRQFSNSRSEMNVSTLELGDSALYLCASSFDNSGNTIYFGEGSWLTVV.